This T cell receptor (beta chain) originates from a study of shared clonotypes between healthy human individuals. In regard to this clone: Antigen specificity is unknown.

Study-wide results and caveats: Incompleteness in sorted-subset sequencing, despite large depth, was shown by rarefaction.

Every contributor of samples was a Caucasian grown-up residing in Nashville, Tennessee. Researchers partitioned CD4+ cells into CD45RA+ naive and CD45RA-negative memory subsets. The germline gives CDR1 SQVTM, CDR2 ANQGSEA. CDR3 length equals 14 residues. Trimming took 4 bases from V and 4 from J, leaving 16 bases between them. Clones were read by immunoSEQ multiplex PCR, and TCRdb kept only the in-frame ones, dropping some. The sample contains 2 million to 2.5 million clones, over 85% of which appear only once. The origin of this receptor is a man aged 18 to 29 in good health. Some clones in this sample may be carry-over from other donors' samples. This chain connects TRBV29-1 to TRBJ1-1; D gene ambiguous. The sequencing input was naive CD4+ T cells from PBMCs. The subset denotes: CD45RA+ positively selected. CDR3 residues: CSVAPYSGATEAFF. The CDR3 DNA follows: TGCAGCGTTGCCCCCTACTCTGGTGCCACTGAAGCTTTCTTT.